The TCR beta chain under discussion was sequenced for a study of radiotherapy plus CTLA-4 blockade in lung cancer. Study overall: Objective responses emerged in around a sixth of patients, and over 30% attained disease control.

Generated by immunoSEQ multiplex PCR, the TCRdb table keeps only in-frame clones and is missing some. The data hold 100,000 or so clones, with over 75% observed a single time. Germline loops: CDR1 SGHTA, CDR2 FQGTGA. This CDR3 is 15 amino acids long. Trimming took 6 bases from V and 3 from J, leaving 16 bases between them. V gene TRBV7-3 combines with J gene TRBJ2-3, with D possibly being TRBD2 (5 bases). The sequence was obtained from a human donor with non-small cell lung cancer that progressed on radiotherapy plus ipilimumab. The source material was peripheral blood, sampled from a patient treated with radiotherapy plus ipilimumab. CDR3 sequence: CASRDQRRLTDTQYF. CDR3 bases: TGTGCCAGCAGAGATCAGCGGAGATTGACAGATACGCAGTATTTT.